This T cell receptor (beta chain) derives from a study of cytomegalovirus exposure and HLA in healthy donors. This CDR3 is built from 11 residues. The ends lost 11 bases at V and 9 bases at J; junction bases unmatched: 9. Germline V gene lookup returns CDR1 SNHLY and CDR2 FYNNEI. TCRdb's table, derived via immunoSEQ multiplex PCR, lists solely in-frame clones and lacks some. The sample lists more than 150,000 clones; 84% were seen once. On this clone: The antigen is unknown.

Overall study results and limits: Both high specificity and high sensitivity reportedly marked the classifier's diagnosis of cytomegalovirus status.

This rearrangement joins TRBV2 to TRBJ1-1; TRBD1 matches 7 bases. This TCR derives from a woman between 18 and 29 years old in good health and CMV-seropositive. Sequences were obtained from PBMCs. The CDR3 region is CAGRTGNKAFF. The CDR3 coding sequence is TGTGCCGGAAGGACAGGAAACAAAGCTTTCTTT.